This TCR beta chain was sequenced in a study of T cells expressing NK-cell markers. In the study overall: HCMV seropositivity characterized most of the eight sequenced donors, and seronegativity one.

CDR3 size: 11 residues. The germline CDR1 and CDR2 sequences are SQVTM and ANQGSEA. Researchers built TCR beta cDNA using 5'RACE template switching with UMIs. Using the 5' RACE reads, TCRdb records one entry per CDR3 protein without DNA. This sample carries over 250,000 distinct CDR3 sequences, with about 4% going to the ten biggest clones. On this clonotype itself: The antigen remains undetermined.

Findings and limits, study-wide: Dominant NKG2C+ clonotypes were found to form about 1.0-7.5% of CD8+ T cells in roughly 6 donors.

Material: blood T cells: a sorted CD56 or NKG2C T cell subset, CD4+ or CD8+ T cells, or bulk PBMC T cells (not recorded which). The sequence derives from a woman between 18 and 70 years old in good health. V usage is TRBV29-1 and J usage is TRBJ2-3. This CDR3 reads CSVADTDTQYF.